The clone carrying this T cell receptor beta chain was detected ten times or more. Its antigen is unidentified. This specimen belongs to a study of naive and memory T cell subsets. An equimolar mix of two oligonucleotides served as the beta constant-region primer for TRBC1 and TRBC2. Nested alpha and beta constant-region primers with the SP2 primer drove four PCR rounds on ligated cDNA. Each CDR3 protein gets one entry after TCRdb re-called the UMI-ligation and nested PCR reads with MiXCR. This sample has over 110,000 distinct CDR3 sequences, with about 20% found just once. Points from the study as a whole: Possibly reflecting memory cells re-expressing CD45RA, a few larger clonotypes occurred in naive repertoires, especially CD8. Expression changes during T cell differentiation may affect RNA-based TCR counts. Gini index rose across naive, CM, EM and EMRA in CD4 and CD8.

Trimming took 2 bases from V and 0 from J, leaving 8 bases between them. Germline loops: CDR1 DFQATT, CDR2 SNEGSKA (reference sequence). CDR3 length: 13 residues. After the first PCR, alpha and beta chain libraries were processed separately. Cells stained for CD3, CD4, CD8, CD45RA and CD27 were sorted into four subsets. The TCR originated in a human donor in good health. This chain connects TRBV20-1 to TRBJ2-7, with D possibly being TRBD2 (5 bases). Sequenced: naive CD8+ T cells from blood. The CDR3, as DNA: TGCAGTGCTAGATCGAGGGTCTCCTACGAGCAGTACTTC. Its protein is CSARSRVSYEQYF.